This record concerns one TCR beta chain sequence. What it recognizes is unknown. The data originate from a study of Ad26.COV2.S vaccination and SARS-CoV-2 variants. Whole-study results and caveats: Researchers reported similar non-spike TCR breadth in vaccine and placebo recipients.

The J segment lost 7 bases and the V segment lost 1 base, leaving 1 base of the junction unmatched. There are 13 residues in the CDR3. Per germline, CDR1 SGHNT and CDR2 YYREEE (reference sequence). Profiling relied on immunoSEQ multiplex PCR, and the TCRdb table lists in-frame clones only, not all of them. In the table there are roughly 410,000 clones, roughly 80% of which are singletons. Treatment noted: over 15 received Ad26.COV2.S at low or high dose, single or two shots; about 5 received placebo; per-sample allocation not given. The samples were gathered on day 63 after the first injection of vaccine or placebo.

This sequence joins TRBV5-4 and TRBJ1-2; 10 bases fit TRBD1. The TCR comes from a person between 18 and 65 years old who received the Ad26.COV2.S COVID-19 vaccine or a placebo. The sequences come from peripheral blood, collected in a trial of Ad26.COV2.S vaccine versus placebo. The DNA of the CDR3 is TGTGCCAGCAGCTTGTGGACAGGGGGTGGCTACACCTTC. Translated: CASSLWTGGGYTF.